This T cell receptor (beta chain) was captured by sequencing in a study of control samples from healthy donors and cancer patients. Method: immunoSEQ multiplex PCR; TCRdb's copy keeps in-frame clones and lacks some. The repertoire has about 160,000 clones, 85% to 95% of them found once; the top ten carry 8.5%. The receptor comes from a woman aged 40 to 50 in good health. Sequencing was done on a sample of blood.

This CDR3 is CASSYDRGIQGYTF. The CDR3 DNA reads TGTGCCAGCAGTTACGATCGGGGGATACAGGGCTACACCTTC. This chain connects TRBV6-5 to TRBJ1-2; tentative D call: TRBD1 (5 bases). The CDR3 is 14 residues long. Deletions cut 2 bases from V and 8 bases from J, with 15 bases between. The germline CDR1 and CDR2 sequences are MNHEY and SVGAGI.